Listed here is a single T cell receptor (beta chain). Trimming at V came to 4 bases and at J to 5 bases, leaving 6 bases not matched to a gene. The CDR3 length is 16 residues. Germline CDR1 is SGHTA and CDR2 is FQGNSA. Amplified TCR beta CDR3 regions derived from RNA transcripts. The TCR CDR3 was amplified in a first-round RT-PCR using the HTBI primer set. TCRdb re-derived calls from the multiplex PCR reads in MiXCR, one entry per CDR3 protein. The table has approximately 200,000 distinct CDR3 sequences, 15% to 20% seen once. This entry belongs to a study of T cells in Graves' hyperthyroidism and ophthalmopathy. On the study more broadly: At initial diagnosis, before any treatment had begun, peripheral blood was obtained.

The sequencing sample was made of blood. This TCR was sampled from a man aged 40-49 years with Graves' hyperthyroidism. This chain links TRBV7-2 with TRBJ2-1; 12 nucleotides line up with TRBD2. CDR3 nucleotide sequence: TGTGCCAGCAGCTCCACGGGACTAGCGGGTGACAATGAGCAGTTCTTC. Amino acids: CASSSTGLAGDNEQFF.